Listed here is a single TCR beta chain. Its antigen is currently unknown. The table came from immunoSEQ multiplex PCR; TCRdb's copy has only in-frame clones and leaves some out. The data contain roughly 36,000 clones, about 82% of them singletons. The data derive from a study of OX40 agonist ivuxolimab in advanced cancers. Study-wide results and limits: At 0.1 to 3.0 mg/kg and by week 6, clonal expansion occurred in CD4+ and CD8+ blood T cells. The 0.1-3.0 mg/kg partial responders had among the lowest clonal expansion.

The germline V and J ends were trimmed by 3 bases and 2 bases, with 2 bases remaining between them. Germline CDR1 and CDR2: SGHRS and YFSETQ. The CDR3 runs 11 residues. This chain connects TRBV5-1 to TRBJ2-5; D unresolved. The TCR was taken from an adult with an advanced solid tumor such as melanoma, head and neck, liver or kidney cancer. Material: CD4+ or CD8+ T cells sorted from blood, obtained in a trial of the OX40 agonist ivuxolimab. CDR3 region: CASSYQETQYF. The DNA of the CDR3 is TGCGCCAGCAGCTATCAAGAGACCCAGTACTTC.